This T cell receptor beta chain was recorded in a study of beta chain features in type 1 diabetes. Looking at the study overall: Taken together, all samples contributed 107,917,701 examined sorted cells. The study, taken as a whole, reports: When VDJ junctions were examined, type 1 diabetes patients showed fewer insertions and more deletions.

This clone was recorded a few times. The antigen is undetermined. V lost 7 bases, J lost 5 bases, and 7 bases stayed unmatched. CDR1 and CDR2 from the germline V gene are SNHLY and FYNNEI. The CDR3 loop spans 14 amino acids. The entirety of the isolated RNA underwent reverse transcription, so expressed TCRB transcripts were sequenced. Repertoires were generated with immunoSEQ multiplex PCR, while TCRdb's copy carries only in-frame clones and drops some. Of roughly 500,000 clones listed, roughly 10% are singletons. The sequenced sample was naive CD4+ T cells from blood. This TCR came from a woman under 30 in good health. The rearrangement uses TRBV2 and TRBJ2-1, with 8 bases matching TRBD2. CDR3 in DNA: TGTGCCAGCATCTCCGCACTAGCGGACAATGAGCAGTTCTTC. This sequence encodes CASISALADNEQFF.